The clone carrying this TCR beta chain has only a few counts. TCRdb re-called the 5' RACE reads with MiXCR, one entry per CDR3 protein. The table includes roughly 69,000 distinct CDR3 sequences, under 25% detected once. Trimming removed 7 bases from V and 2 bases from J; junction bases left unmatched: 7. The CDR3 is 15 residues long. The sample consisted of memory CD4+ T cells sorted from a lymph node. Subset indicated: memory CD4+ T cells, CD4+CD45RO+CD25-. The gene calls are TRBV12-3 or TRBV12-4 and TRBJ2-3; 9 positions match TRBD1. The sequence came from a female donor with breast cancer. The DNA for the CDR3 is TGTGCCAGCATCTGGACAGGGGACGTCACAGATACGCAGTATTTT. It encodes CASIWTGDVTDTQYF.